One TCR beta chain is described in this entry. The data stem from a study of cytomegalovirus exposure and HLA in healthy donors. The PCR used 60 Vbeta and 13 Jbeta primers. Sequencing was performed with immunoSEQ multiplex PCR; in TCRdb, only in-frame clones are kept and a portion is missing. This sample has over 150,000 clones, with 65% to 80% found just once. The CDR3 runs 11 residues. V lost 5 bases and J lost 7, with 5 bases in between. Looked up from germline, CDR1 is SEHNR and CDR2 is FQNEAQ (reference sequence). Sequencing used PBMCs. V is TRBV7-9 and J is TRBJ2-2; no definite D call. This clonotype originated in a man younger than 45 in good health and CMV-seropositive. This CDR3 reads CASSTRGELFF. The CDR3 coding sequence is TGTGCCAGCAGCACGCGCGGGGAGCTGTTTTTT.